This entry lists 7 T cell receptor beta chains sequenced from one sample in a study of cytomegalovirus exposure and HLA in healthy donors. Primers: 60 Vbeta forward and 13 Jbeta reverse. Generated by immunoSEQ multiplex PCR, the TCRdb table keeps only in-frame clones and is missing some. The repertoire holds 180,000 or so clones, about four fifths seen once, with approximately 2.1% in the top ten. Source material: PBMCs. The receptors originated from a woman aged 30 to 39 in good health and CMV-seronegative.

This clone was recorded only once. The chain combines TRBV5-6 with TRBJ1-2; D uncertain. Germline V CDR1 and CDR2: SGHDT, YYEEEE. Trimming left V 5 bases short and J 8 bases short, with 16 bases between. The CDR3 loop spans 13 amino acids. The CDR3 nucleotides read TGTGCCAGCAGTTCGAGGGATCTAGGCGGCTACACCTTC. Translated: CASSSRDLGGYTF.

This chain joins TRBV6-5 and TRBJ1-5, with TRBD1 identical over 9 bases. V was clipped by 0 bases and J by 6 bases; unmatched bases: 3. Germline V gene lookup returns CDR1 MNHEY and CDR2 SVGAGI. The CDR3 is 15 residues long. CDR3 sequence: CASSYSGQGTQPQHF. The CDR3 DNA follows: TGTGCCAGCAGTTACTCAGGACAGGGGACTCAGCCCCAGCATTTT.

The rearrangement uses TRBV28 and TRBJ1-5; 7 bases are shared with TRBD1. This CDR3 has 15 residues. J lost 4 bases, V lost 4 bases, and 7 bases had no gene match. Germline CDR1 MDHEN, CDR2 SYDVKM. The CDR3 sequence: CASSSGTAGNQPQHF. In DNA, the CDR3 is TGTGCCAGCAGTTCAGGGACAGCCGGGAATCAGCCCCAGCATTTT.

This clone appeared once. The chain has TRBV9 and TRBJ1-2; weak D call: TRBD1 (5 bases). The V end was cut by 0 bases, the J end by 1 base, with 13 bases between. Germline loops: CDR1 SGDLS, CDR2 YYNGEE. The CDR3 totals 16 residues. The CDR3 bases are TGTGCCAGCAGCGTAGAAGCAGGGTATGGTAACTATGGCTACACCTTC. Translating gives CASSVEAGYGNYGYTF.

Of note for this clone: The junction shows a germline mismatch at one end, possibly a read error. The gene calls are TRBV25-1 and TRBJ1-1; possible D gene TRBD1, 6 bases. The germline CDR1 and CDR2 sequences are MGHDK and SYGVNS. CDR3 length: 15 amino acids. CDR3 sequence reads: CASSEFKGVGTEAFF. CDR3 nucleotide sequence: TGTGCCAGCAGCGAATTTAAGGGGGTTGGGACTGAAGCTTTCTTT. The full variable domain, rest sourced from reference TRBV25-1 and TRBJ1-1, is EADIYQTPRYLVIGTGKKITLECSQTMGHDKMYWYQQDPGMELHLIHYSYGVNSTEKGDLSSESTVSRIRTEHFPLTLESARPSHTSQYLCASSEFKGVGTEAFFGQGTRLTVV.

This rearrangement joins TRBV9 to TRBJ2-7; TRBD1 matches at 9 bases. The CDR3 extends over 15 amino acids. J lost 2 bases, V lost 4 bases, and 7 bases had no gene match. Germline CDR1 and CDR2: SGDLS and YYNGEE. The CDR3: CASSPQTGGTYEQYF. The CDR3 DNA follows: TGTGCCAGCAGCCCCCAGACAGGGGGGACCTACGAGCAGTACTTC.

The genes are TRBV19 and TRBJ1-5, with D tentatively TRBD1 (5 bases). The germline CDR1 and CDR2 sequences are LNHDA and SQIVND (reference sequence). Trimming shortened V by 6 bases and J by 3 bases, and 12 bases separated the two germline ends. The CDR3 runs to 14 residues. In nucleotides, the CDR3 is TGTGCCAGTAGGCGAACAGGTCACAATCAGCCCCAGCATTTT. Translation: CASRRTGHNQPQHF.